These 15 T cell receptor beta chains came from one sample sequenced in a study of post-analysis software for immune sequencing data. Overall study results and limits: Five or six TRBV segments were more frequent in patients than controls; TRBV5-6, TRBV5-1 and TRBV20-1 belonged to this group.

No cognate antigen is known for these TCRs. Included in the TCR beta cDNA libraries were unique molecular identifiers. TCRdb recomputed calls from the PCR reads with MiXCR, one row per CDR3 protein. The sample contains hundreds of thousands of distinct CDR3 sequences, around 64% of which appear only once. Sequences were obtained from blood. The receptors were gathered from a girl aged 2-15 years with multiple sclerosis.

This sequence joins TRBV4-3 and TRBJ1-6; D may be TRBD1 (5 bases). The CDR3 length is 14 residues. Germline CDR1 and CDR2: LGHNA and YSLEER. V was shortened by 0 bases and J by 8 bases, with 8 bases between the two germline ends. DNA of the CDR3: TGCGCCAGCAGCCAAGATGGGGCGGATTCACCCCTCCACTTT. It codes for CASSQDGADSPLHF.

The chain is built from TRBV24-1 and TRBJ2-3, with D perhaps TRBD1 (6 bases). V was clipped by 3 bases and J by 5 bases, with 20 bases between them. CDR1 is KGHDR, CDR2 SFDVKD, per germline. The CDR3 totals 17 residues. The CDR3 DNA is TGTGCCACCAGTGATGAGACCGGGACAAATGTCGGAGATACGCAGTATTTT. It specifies CATSDETGTNVGDTQYF.

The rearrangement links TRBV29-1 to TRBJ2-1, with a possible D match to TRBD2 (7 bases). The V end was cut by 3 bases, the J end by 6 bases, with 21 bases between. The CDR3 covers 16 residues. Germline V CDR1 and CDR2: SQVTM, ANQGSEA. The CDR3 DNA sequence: TGCAGCGTTGAGGGAGGGGGGGGGATCTCCCTCAATGAGCAGTTCTTC. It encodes CSVEGGGGISLNEQFF.

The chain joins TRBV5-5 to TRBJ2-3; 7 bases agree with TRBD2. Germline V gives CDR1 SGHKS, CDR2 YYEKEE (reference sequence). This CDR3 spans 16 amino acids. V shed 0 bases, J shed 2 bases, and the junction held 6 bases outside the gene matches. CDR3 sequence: CASSLVMGLPTDTQYF. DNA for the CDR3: TGTGCCAGCAGCTTGGTAATGGGACTACCCACAGATACGCAGTATTTT. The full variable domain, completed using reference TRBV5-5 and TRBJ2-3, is DAGVTQSPTHLIKTRGQQVTLRCSPISGHKSVSWYQQVLGQGPQFIFQYYEKEERGRGNFPDRFSARQFPNYSSELNVNALLLGDSALYLCASSLVMGLPTDTQYFGPGTRLTVL.

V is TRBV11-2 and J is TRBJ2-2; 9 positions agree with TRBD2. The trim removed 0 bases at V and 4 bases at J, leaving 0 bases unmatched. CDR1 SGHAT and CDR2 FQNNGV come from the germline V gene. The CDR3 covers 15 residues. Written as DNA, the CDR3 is TGTGCCAGCAGCTTAGATAGCGGGAGCACCGGGGAGCTGTTTTTT. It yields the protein CASSLDSGSTGELFF. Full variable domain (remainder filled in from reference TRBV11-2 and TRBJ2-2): EAGVAQSPRYKIIEKRQSVAFWCNPISGHATLYWYQQILGQGPKLLIQFQNNGVVDDSQLPKDRFSAERLKGVDSTLKIQPAKLEDSAVYLCASSLDSGSTGELFFGEGSRLTVL.

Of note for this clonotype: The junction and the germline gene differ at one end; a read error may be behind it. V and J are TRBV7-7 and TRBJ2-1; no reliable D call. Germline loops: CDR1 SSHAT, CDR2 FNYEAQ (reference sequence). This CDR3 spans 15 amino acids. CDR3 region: CASSQRLSSYNEQFF. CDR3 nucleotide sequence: TGTGCTAGCAGCCAGAGGCTGTCCTCCTACAATGAGCAGTTCTTC.

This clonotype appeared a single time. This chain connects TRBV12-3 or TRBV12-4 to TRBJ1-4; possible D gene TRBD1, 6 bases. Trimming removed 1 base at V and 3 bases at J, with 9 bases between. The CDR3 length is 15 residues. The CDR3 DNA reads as TGTGCCAGCAGTTTAGGGGGGGCTGCTAATGAAAAACTGTTTTTT. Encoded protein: CASSLGGAANEKLFF.

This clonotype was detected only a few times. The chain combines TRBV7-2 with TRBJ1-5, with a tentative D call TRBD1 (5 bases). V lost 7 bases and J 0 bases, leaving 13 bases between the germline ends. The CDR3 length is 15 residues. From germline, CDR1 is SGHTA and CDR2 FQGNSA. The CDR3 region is CASMVGGYSNQPQHF. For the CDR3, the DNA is TGTGCCAGCATGGTGGGGGGTTATAGCAATCAGCCCCAGCATTTT.

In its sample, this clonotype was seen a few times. The CDR3 region is CASSDNRARTDTQYF. In DNA, the CDR3 is TGTGCCAGCAGTGACAACAGGGCTCGCACAGATACGCAGTATTTT. V usage is TRBV25-1 and J usage is TRBJ2-3, with D tentatively TRBD1 (6 bases). V lost 3 bases to trimming and J lost 1 base, with 11 bases between them. CDR1 MGHDK and CDR2 SYGVNS come from the germline V gene. This CDR3 contains 15 residues.

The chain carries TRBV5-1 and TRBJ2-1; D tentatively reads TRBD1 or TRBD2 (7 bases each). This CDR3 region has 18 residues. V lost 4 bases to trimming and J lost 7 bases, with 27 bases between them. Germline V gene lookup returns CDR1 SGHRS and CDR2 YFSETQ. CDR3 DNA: TGCGCCAGCAGCCGCCCCAATAAGACAGGGACTAAACTAAATGAGCAGTTCTTC. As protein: CASSRPNKTGTKLNEQFF.

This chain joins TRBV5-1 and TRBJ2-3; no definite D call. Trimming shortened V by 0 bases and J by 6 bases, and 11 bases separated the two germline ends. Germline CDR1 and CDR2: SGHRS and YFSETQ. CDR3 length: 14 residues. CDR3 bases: TGCGCCAGCAGCTTGGGCGCAGGATTGGATACGCAGTATTTT. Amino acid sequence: CASSLGAGLDTQYF.

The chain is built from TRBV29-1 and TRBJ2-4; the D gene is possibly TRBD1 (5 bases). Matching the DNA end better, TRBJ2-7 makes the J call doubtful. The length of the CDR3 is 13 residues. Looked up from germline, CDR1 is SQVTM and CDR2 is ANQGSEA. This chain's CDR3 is CSHTLTTGGEQYF. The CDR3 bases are TGCAGTCACACTTTAACTACAGGCGGCGAGCAGTACTTC.

The CDR3 sequence is CASSTTGWGEKLFF. The CDR3 DNA reads TGTGCCAGCAGTACGACAGGGTGGGGTGAAAAACTGTTTTTT. The V and J genes are TRBV12-3 or TRBV12-4 and TRBJ1-4; the match to TRBD1 covers 7 bases. CDR3 length: 14 residues. With V trimmed by 5 bases and J by 7 bases, 7 bases remained unmatched.

The DNA of the CDR3 is TGCAGTGCTAGCGGGGCGGGGTTTCCCGCGGGGGAGACCCAGTACTTC. Protein sequence: CSASGAGFPAGETQYF. The V and J genes are TRBV20-1 and TRBJ2-7, with D possibly TRBD2 on 6 matching bases. Matching the DNA end better, TRBJ2-5 makes the J call doubtful. Germline CDR1 reads DFQATT; CDR2 reads SNEGSKA (reference sequence). The CDR3 length is 16 residues.

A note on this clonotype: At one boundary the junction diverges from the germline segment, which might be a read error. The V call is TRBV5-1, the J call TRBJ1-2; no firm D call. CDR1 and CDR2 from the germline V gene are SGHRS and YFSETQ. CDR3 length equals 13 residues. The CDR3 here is CASSYGEGYSYTF. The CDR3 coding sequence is TGCGCCAGCAGCTACGGGGAAGGCTATAGCTACACCTTC. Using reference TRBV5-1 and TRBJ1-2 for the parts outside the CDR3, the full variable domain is KAGVTQTPRYLIKTRGQQVTLSCSPISGHRSVSWYQQTPGQGLQFLFEYFSETQRNKGNFPGRFSGRQFSNSRSEMNVSTLELGDSALYLCASSYGEGYSYTFGSGTRLTVV.